The 25 T cell receptor beta chains reported below all come from one sample, sequenced in a study of CD8+ T cells in alopecia areata. In each case, RNA was isolated and then reverse transcribed into cDNA as the sequencing template. Generated by immunoSEQ multiplex PCR, the TCRdb table keeps only in-frame clones and is missing some. The repertoire consists of over 250,000 clones, none detected only once. Using CD4, CD8alpha, NKG2D, NKG2ACE and other markers, pooled cutaneous lymph node cells were sorted. Input material: CD4+ T cells sorted from a lymph node. The source is a C3H/HeJ mouse with alopecia areata. The mouse line has the MHC haplotype H2-k.

A word on this clone: The germline and genes are mouse ones. The CDR3 end lies 4 residues beyond the end of the read and is filled in from the germline J gene. J is TRBJ2-2 and V is TRBV13-2, with TRBD2 matching over 10 bases. The CDR3 has 16 residues. V was clipped by 3 bases and J by 1 base; unmatched bases: 3. From germline, CDR1 is NNHNN and CDR2 SYGAGS (reference sequence). CDR3 bases read: TGTGCCAGCGGTGCTGACTGGGGGGTAAACACCGGG. Its translation: CASGADWGVNTG. The whole CDR3 reads CASGADWGVNTGQLYF.

This clone has a handful of counts. Each gene name is a mouse one. The missing CDR3 end, 4 residues past where the read stops, is filled in from the germline J gene. This chain connects TRBV29 to TRBJ2-3; D might be TRBD2 (7 bases). Germline V CDR1 and CDR2: MSHET, SYDVDS. This CDR3 spans 15 amino acids. V lost 0 bases, J lost 1 base, and 8 bases lay in between. The CDR3 DNA, read in part, is TGTGCTAGCAGTTTATCTGGGGGGCGTGCAGAA. Its protein product is CASSLSGGRAE. The whole CDR3 sequence reads CASSLSGGRAETLYF.

Points on this clone: Gene names and germline match the mouse. The DNA ends 4 residues before the CDR3 does, and the rest of the CDR3 is filled in from the germline J gene. This chain links TRBV5 with TRBJ2-7, with 9 bases identical to TRBD2. This CDR3 region has 16 residues. J was trimmed by 0 bases and V by 2 bases; bases with no gene match: 5. The germline CDR1 and CDR2 sequences are LGHNA and YNLKQL (reference sequence). The CDR3 loop is CASSQSRLGVSYEQYF. The CDR3 bases that were read are TGTGCCAGCAGCCAATCTAGACTGGGGGTCTCCTAT.

In its sample, this clone was seen many times. Gene names and germline match the mouse. The read gets to within 4 residues of the CDR3 end, and the germline J gene fills in the rest. Other DNA sequences in this specimen translate into the identical CDR3. The V call is TRBV17, the J call TRBJ2-3; 8 nucleotides match TRBD1. The V segment lost 5 bases and the J segment 1 base; nucleotides outside the gene matches: 2. This CDR3 is 14 amino acids long. Looked up from germline, CDR1 is MNHDT and CDR2 is YYDKIL. Incomplete CDR3 DNA: TGTGCTAGCAGTCCGGGACAGGGTGCAGAA. It codes for CASSPGQGAE. The full CDR3 protein reads CASSPGQGAETLYF. The variable domain in full, with the rest retrieved from reference TRBV17 and TRBJ2-3, is DTTVKQNPRYKLARVGKPVNLICSQTMNHDTMYWYQKKPNQAPKLLLFYYDKILNREADTFEKFQSSRPNNSFCSLYIGSAGLEYSAMYLCASSPGQGAETLYFGSGTRLTVL.

Remarks on this clone: Genes and germline come from the mouse. The sample holds other DNA sequences that translate to the same CDR3. The CDR3 bases that were read are TGCACCTGCAGTGCAGACTGGGGCGTCTATGCT. Residues: CTCSADWGVYA. The CDR3 as a whole reads CTCSADWGVYAEQFF. V and J are TRBV1 and TRBJ2-1; tentatively, D is TRBD2 (6 bases). The read finishes 4 residues shy of the CDR3 end, and the germline J gene is used to complete it. V dropped 0 bases and J dropped 3 bases, with 9 bases sitting between them. This CDR3 contains 15 residues. The germline V gene encodes CDR1 NSQYPW and CDR2 LRSPGD (reference sequence). The full variable domain, in which reference TRBV1 and TRBJ2-1 provide the parts outside the CDR3, is VTLLEQNPRWRLVPRGQAVNLRCILKNSQYPWMSWYQQDLQKQLQWLFTLRSPGDKEVKSLPGADYLATRVTDTELRLQVANMSQGRTLYCTCSADWGVYAEQFFGPGTRLTVL.

Only a few counts were recorded for this clone. Each gene name is a mouse one. The covered CDR3 bases are TGCACCTGCAGTGCACCCCGGGACTGGGGGCTCTTCTAT. Its translation: CTCSAPRDWGLFY. The complete CDR3 protein is CTCSAPRDWGLFYEQYF. The V and J genes are TRBV1 and TRBJ2-7; 11 bases fit TRBD2. The read ends 4 residues early relative to the CDR3; the germline J gene fills the gap. The junction had 9 bases not matched to a gene; V was cut back by 2 bases and J by 3 bases. CDR1 and CDR2 from the germline V gene are NSQYPW and LRSPGD (reference sequence). The CDR3 spans 17 residues. Looking up the rest from reference TRBV1 and TRBJ2-7 gives the full variable domain: VTLLEQNPRWRLVPRGQAVNLRCILKNSQYPWMSWYQQDLQKQLQWLFTLRSPGDKEVKSLPGADYLATRVTDTELRLQVANMSQGRTLYCTCSAPRDWGLFYEQYFGPGTRLTVL.

To note about this clone: Mouse gene names and germline throughout. Read sequence stops 4 residues before the CDR3 end, and the germline J gene provides the missing end. The chain has TRBV13-2 and TRBJ2-1, with TRBD2 identical over 7 bases. In germline, CDR1 is NNHNN, CDR2 SYGAGS (reference sequence). Trimming at V came to 1 base and at J to 0 bases, leaving 1 base not matched to a gene. The CDR3 consists of 15 residues. The CDR3 protein is CASGDNWGNYAEQFF. CDR3 DNA (partial): TGTGCCAGCGGTGATAACTGGGGTAACTATGCT.

In regard to this clone: The genes and germline here are from mouse. Coverage ceases 4 residues before the CDR3 finishes, and the germline J gene fills in the end. The gene calls are TRBV17 and TRBJ2-3, with D possibly matching TRBD2 (7 bases). Looked up from germline, CDR1 is MNHDT and CDR2 is YYDKIL. This CDR3 region has 14 residues. CDR3 sequence: CASSRRGAGETLYF. CDR3 DNA (partial): TGTGCTAGCAGTAGACGGGGGGCGGGAGAA.

This clone has ten or more counts. Any gene name here is a mouse gene name. The sequenced fragment ends 4 residues before the CDR3 boundary, so the rest is inferred from the germline J gene. The rearrangement joins TRBV17 to TRBJ2-2; tentative D call: TRBD2 (6 bases). The CDR3 contains 15 residues. Germline lookup yields CDR1 MNHDT and CDR2 YYDKIL. The V end was cut by 3 bases, the J end by 2 bases, with 10 bases between. The covered CDR3 bases are TGTGCTAGCAGTAGCCGGGGGGTGAACACCGGG. Amino acids: CASSSRGVNTG. The full CDR3 protein is CASSSRGVNTGQLYF.

Remarks on this clone: Possible read error: a much larger clone is one base away. Gene labels here are mouse ones. The chain's CDR3 is CASIQNTEVFF. The sequenced part of the CDR3 DNA is TGTGCCAGCATTCAGAACACA. This chain links TRBV13-1 with TRBJ1-1; no definite D call. The read ends 4 residues before the CDR3 terminus; that terminus is restored from the germline J gene. The CDR3 runs to 11 residues. Germline V gene lookup returns CDR1 NSHNY and CDR2 SYGAGN. V lost 6 bases and J lost 0, with 3 bases in between.

This clone occurred a few times. Gene names are the mouse ones. The read ends 4 residues shy of where the CDR3 ends; the end is completed using the germline J gene. Other DNA variants within this sample encode the same CDR3. J is TRBJ2-5 and V is TRBV5; TRBD2 aligns across 11 bases. The CDR3 consists of 15 residues. The V gene's germline CDR1 is LGHNA and CDR2 YNLKQL (reference sequence). The CDR3 region is CASSRTGGAGDTQYF. The covered CDR3 bases are TGTGCCAGCAGCCGAACTGGGGGGGCGGGGGAC.

Notes on this clone: The genes are named according to mouse. The sequenced fragment ends 4 residues before the CDR3 boundary, so the rest is inferred from the germline J gene. The chain joins TRBV1 to TRBJ2-7; 10 bases fit TRBD2. The J segment lost 0 bases and the V segment lost 3 bases, leaving 8 bases of the junction unmatched. The CDR3 runs to 17 residues. CDR1 is NSQYPW, CDR2 LRSPGD, per germline (reference sequence). The CDR3 sequence: CTCSAPTGGRSSYEQYF. CDR3 bases read: TGCACCTGCAGTGCCCCGACTGGGGGGAGGAGCTCCTAT. Drawing the rest from reference TRBV1 and TRBJ2-7, the complete variable domain is VTLLEQNPRWRLVPRGQAVNLRCILKNSQYPWMSWYQQDLQKQLQWLFTLRSPGDKEVKSLPGADYLATRVTDTELRLQVANMSQGRTLYCTCSAPTGGRSSYEQYFGPGTRLTVL.

Remarks on this clone: The genes and germline here are from mouse. The read halts 4 residues ahead of the CDR3 end, with the missing end drawn from the germline J gene. This chain uses TRBV17 with TRBJ2-2; D call uncertain. V lost 6 bases and J lost 0, with 8 bases in between. Germline CDR1 is MNHDT and CDR2 is YYDKIL. CDR3 size: 14 residues. The covered CDR3 bases are TGTGCTAGCAGCACGACATCAAACACCGGG. It yields the protein CASSTTSNTG. The whole CDR3 protein reads CASSTTSNTGQLYF.

This clone was seen a few times. Mouse gene names and germline throughout. The read ends 4 residues early relative to the CDR3; the germline J gene fills the gap. V is TRBV13-1 and J is TRBJ2-5; 7 nucleotides match TRBD2. Germline loops: CDR1 NSHNY, CDR2 SYGAGN. V was pared by 1 base and J by 3 bases, with 2 bases of the junction left unmatched. The CDR3 runs 14 residues. The covered CDR3 bases are TGTGCCAGCAGTGATTTCTGGGGGCAAGAC. Translated, it gives CASSDFWGQD. The whole CDR3 region reads CASSDFWGQDTQYF.

Turning to this clone: The gene symbols are mouse symbols. Read coverage stops 4 residues before the CDR3 terminus; the germline J gene supplies the remainder. The chain couples TRBV12-1 to TRBJ2-7; 7 bases map to TRBD1. CDR1 and CDR2 (germline): SGHSN, HYEKVE. The CDR3 extends over 15 amino acids. Trimming at V came to 0 bases and at J to 2 bases, leaving 6 bases not matched to a gene. The DNA read from the CDR3 is TGTGCCAGCTCTCTCGCTCCGGGACAGACCTAT. It codes for CASSLAPGQTY. The entire CDR3 sequence reads CASSLAPGQTYEQYF.

This clone was seen a handful of times. Gene names follow the mouse nomenclature. Read data end 4 residues before the CDR3 end; the end is taken from the germline J gene. The identical CDR3 is also encoded by other nucleotide sequences in the sample. This chain links TRBV13-3 with TRBJ2-1; 8 bases match TRBD2. The trim removed 1 base at V and 1 base at J, leaving 1 base unmatched. The germline V gene has CDR1 NNHDY and CDR2 SYVADS. This CDR3 is 15 amino acids long. CDR3 region: CASSDRGGNYAEQFF. Partial CDR3 DNA: TGTGCCAGCAGTGATCGGGGGGGCAACTATGCT.

The table lists this clone with a few counts. Mouse germline and gene names are used. The read terminates 4 residues ahead of where the CDR3 ends, so the germline J gene completes it. The sample holds other DNA sequences that translate to the same CDR3. V usage is TRBV2 and J usage is TRBJ2-5; D is unresolved. Germline CDR1 and CDR2: LGHNA and YSYQKL. The CDR3 is made up of 12 amino acids. The DNA read from the CDR3 is TGTGCCAGCAGCCAAGATAGAGAC. Translated, it gives CASSQDRD. The full CDR3 protein reads CASSQDRDTQYF.

About this clone itself: All gene names here are mouse names. The read is 4 residues too short to cover the CDR3 end, so that end is filled in from the germline J gene. The chain combines TRBV13-1 with TRBJ2-3; D call uncertain. Germline CDR1 NSHNY, CDR2 SYGAGN. This CDR3 is built from 14 residues. V lost 2 bases to trimming and J lost 1 base, with 8 bases between them. The CDR3 reads CASSELARAETLYF. The sequenced part of the CDR3 DNA is TGTGCCAGCAGTGAGCTGGCGCGTGCAGAA.

This clone was seen only a few times. Germline and genes here are mouse. The read terminates 4 residues before the CDR3 end, so the remaining end is supplied by the germline J gene. This sequence joins TRBV13-1 and TRBJ1-2, with TRBD1 matching 7 bases. The CDR3 has 14 residues. The germline V gene encodes CDR1 NSHNY and CDR2 SYGAGN. V shed 3 bases, J shed 2 bases, and the junction held 4 bases outside the gene matches. The DNA read from the CDR3 is TGTGCCAGCAGTGGGAGGGGGCCTAACTCC. This sequence encodes CASSGRGPNS. The entire CDR3 reads CASSGRGPNSDYTF.

About this clone itself: The gene names given are mouse names. Other nucleotide sequences from this sample produce the same CDR3. Incomplete CDR3 DNA: TGTGCCAGCAGTGTGGACAGGGGGAATTCGCCC. Protein sequence: CASSVDRGNSP. The complete CDR3 reads CASSVDRGNSPLYF. This chain connects TRBV13-1 to TRBJ1-6; TRBD1 agrees at 10 bases. The CDR3 is cut off 3 residues early in the read; its end comes from the germline J gene. TRBJ1-6 is reported as an ORF; its role is uncertain. J was trimmed by 7 bases and V by 3 bases; bases with no gene match: 1. This CDR3 is built from 14 residues. CDR1 is NSHNY and CDR2 is SYGAGN in the germline V gene.

Comment on this clone: Gene names refer to mouse genes. The read terminates 4 residues before the CDR3 end, so the remaining end is supplied by the germline J gene. This rearrangement joins TRBV13-1 to TRBJ2-5; the match to TRBD2 covers 7 bases. CDR3 size: 13 residues. Germline-derived CDR1 and CDR2 are NSHNY and SYGAGN. The CDR3: CASSSGTVDTQYF. CDR3 DNA (partial): TGTGCCAGCAGTTCCGGGACTGTAGAC.

This clone was found a few times. Gene names and germline refer to mouse. The missing CDR3 end, 4 residues past where the read stops, is filled in from the germline J gene. The chain is built from TRBV13-2 and TRBJ2-7, with 7 bases aligning to TRBD2. This CDR3 region has 12 residues. CDR1 is NNHNN, CDR2 SYGAGS, per germline (reference sequence). The covered CDR3 bases are TGTGCCAGCGGGACCTGGGGGTAT. Translated: CASGTWGY. The whole CDR3 sequence is CASGTWGYEQYF.

A note on this clone: The genes are named according to mouse. The read halts 4 residues ahead of the CDR3 end, with the missing end drawn from the germline J gene. This chain joins TRBV1 and TRBJ2-1, with 9 nucleotides matching TRBD2. The junction had 2 bases not matched to a gene; V was cut back by 7 bases and J by 1 base. CDR3 length: 14 residues. Per germline, CDR1 NSQYPW and CDR2 LRSPGD (reference sequence). CDR3 sequence reads: CTCNDWGNYAEQFF. Incomplete CDR3 DNA: TGCACCTGCAACGACTGGGGGAACTATGCT.

This clone was seen a few times. The genes and germline here are from mouse. The CDR3 end is not reached by the read, which stops 4 residues before it; the germline J gene fills it in. The chain links TRBV5 to TRBJ2-1, with 7 nucleotides matching TRBD1. Germline-derived CDR1 and CDR2 are LGHNA and YNLKQL (reference sequence). V lost 3 bases to trimming and J lost 0 bases; unmatched junction nucleotides: 2. This CDR3 comprises 15 residues. CDR3 sequence: CASSHRDSNYAEQFF. CDR3 DNA (partial): TGTGCCAGCAGCCACCGGGACAGTAACTATGCT.

This clone was counted only a few times. Gene names are the mouse ones. Other DNA sequences of this sample code for an identical CDR3. CDR3 region: CTCSAGGGRGDTQYF. The sequenced part of the CDR3 DNA is TGCACCTGCAGTGCAGGCGGGGGGCGCGGCGAC. The chain uses TRBV1 and TRBJ2-5; D is possibly TRBD2 (7 bases). The read is 4 residues too short to cover the CDR3 end, so that end is filled in from the germline J gene. Germline V gene data show CDR1 as NSQYPW and CDR2 as LRSPGD (reference sequence). The CDR3 is made up of 15 amino acids.